This T cell receptor (beta chain) was recovered during a study of cytomegalovirus exposure and HLA in healthy donors. Study-wide results and limits: Analysis performed later showed TCR beta chains linked to HLA being more clonally expanded than equally common others.

PCR involved 60 Vbeta and 13 Jbeta primers. The table came from immunoSEQ multiplex PCR; TCRdb's copy has only in-frame clones and leaves some out. The table records about 200,000 clones, more than 75% of them present only once. Points on this clone: Its specificity is unknown.

The CDR3 is 14 residues long. The V segment lost 6 bases and the J segment 4 bases; nucleotides outside the gene matches: 8. Germline CDR1 MNHEY, CDR2 SVGAGI. The chain uses TRBV6-5 and TRBJ2-7; TRBD2 matches at 8 bases. The sample taken for sequencing was PBMCs. This TCR derives from a man aged 40-50 years in good health and CMV-seropositive. The CDR3 spells CASRRERERYEQYF. The DNA for the CDR3 is TGTGCCAGCAGACGAGAGCGGGAGAGATACGAGCAGTACTTC.